This is a list of T cell receptor beta chains from one sample in a study of shared clonotypes between healthy human individuals. The method was immunoSEQ multiplex PCR; TCRdb's version includes in-frame clones alone and lacks a portion of them. Here the sample spans fewer than 850,000 clones, approximately 97% being singletons. Sequencing was carried out using naive CD8+ T cells sorted from blood. These receptors were taken from a man aged 25 to 40 in good health. Each CDR3 is given with its conserved first and last residue. A D gene is named only where the DNA matches it firmly. Not all rows give a size; the values are once, few, many and, for expanded clones, a class.

cdr3_aa: CAGTSGTSYEQYF
cdr3_nt: TGTGCCGGGACTAGCGGGACTTCCTACGAGCAGTACTTC
v_call: TRBV30
clone_size: -
j_call: TRBJ2-7
d_call: TRBD2

cdr3_aa: CASSDSAGSYNEQFF
cdr3_nt: TGTGCCAGCAGTGACTCTGCAGGCTCCTACAATGAGCAGTTCTTC
v_call: TRBV6-4
clone_size: -
j_call: TRBJ2-1
d_call: -

cdr3_aa: CASSLRTGLDGYTF
cdr3_nt: TGTGCCAGCAGCTTGCGGACCGGGTTAGATGGCTACACCTTC
v_call: TRBV5-8
clone_size: -
j_call: TRBJ1-2
d_call: -

cdr3_aa: CASSPPPTGSETQYF
cdr3_nt: TGTGCCAGCAGTCCACCGCCCACAGGGTCAGAGACCCAGTACTTC
v_call: TRBV27
clone_size: -
j_call: TRBJ2-5
d_call: -

cdr3_aa: CASSYAHRGLQETQYF
cdr3_nt: TGTGCCAGCAGCTATGCCCACAGGGGGCTACAAGAGACCCAGTACTTC
v_call: TRBV5-4
clone_size: once
j_call: TRBJ2-5
d_call: TRBD1

cdr3_aa: CASSWGSGEIEQFF
cdr3_nt: TGCGCCAGCAGCTGGGGATCCGGGGAAATTGAGCAGTTCTTC
v_call: TRBV5-1
clone_size: -
j_call: TRBJ2-1
d_call: -

cdr3_aa: CASSLSSDSSYEQYF
cdr3_nt: TGTGCCAGCAGTTTATCGTCGGACAGCTCCTACGAGCAGTACTTC
v_call: TRBV27
clone_size: -
j_call: TRBJ2-7
d_call: -

cdr3_aa: CASSEADIDDSLTVGNTEAFF
cdr3_nt: TGTGCCAGCAGTGAAGCTGATATCGACGACAGTTTGACGGTGGGGAACACTGAAGCTTTCTTT
v_call: TRBV6-1
clone_size: -
j_call: TRBJ1-1
d_call: -

cdr3_aa: CASMALLSLPSLSLWAANVLTF
cdr3_nt: TGCGCCAGCATGGCTCTGCTGTCCCTCCCGTCCCTCTCTCTCTGGGCGGCCAACGTCCTGACTTTC
v_call: TRBV23-1
clone_size: -
j_call: TRBJ2-6
d_call: -

cdr3_aa: CASSLGPATGLKSTDTQYF
cdr3_nt: TGTGCCAGCAGCTTAGGGCCCGCTACAGGGTTAAAGTCAACAGATACGCAGTATTTT
v_call: TRBV11-2
clone_size: -
j_call: TRBJ2-3
d_call: -

cdr3_aa: CASSFRRITSYEQYF
cdr3_nt: TGTGCCAGCAGTTTTCGGAGGATAACCTCCTACGAGCAGTACTTC
v_call: TRBV28
clone_size: -
j_call: TRBJ2-7
d_call: -

cdr3_aa: CASSPRGAGVDEQYF
cdr3_nt: TGTGCCAGCAGCCCCCGGGGAGCGGGGGTTGACGAGCAGTACTTC
v_call: TRBV7-9
clone_size: -
j_call: TRBJ2-7
d_call: TRBD2

cdr3_aa: CASSLTPNAHEQYF
cdr3_nt: TGTGCCAGCAGCTTAACCCCGAACGCCCACGAGCAGTACTTC
v_call: TRBV7-6
clone_size: once
j_call: TRBJ2-7
d_call: -

cdr3_aa: CASSRIREITYEQYF
cdr3_nt: TGTGCCAGCAGTAGGATCAGGGAAATTACCTACGAGCAGTACTTC
v_call: TRBV28
clone_size: -
j_call: TRBJ2-7
d_call: -

cdr3_aa: CASSRPGQITDTQYF
cdr3_nt: TGTGCCAGCAGTCGGCCGGGACAGATAACAGATACGCAGTATTTT
v_call: TRBV27
clone_size: -
j_call: TRBJ2-3
d_call: TRBD1

cdr3_aa: CASSEAKGGGNQPQHF
cdr3_nt: TGTGCCAGCAGTGAAGCCAAGGGGGGTGGTAATCAGCCCCAGCATTTT
v_call: TRBV6-1
clone_size: -
j_call: TRBJ1-5
d_call: -

cdr3_aa: CAWSGLTKKYGYTF
cdr3_nt: TGTGCCTGGAGTGGACTGACCAAGAAGTATGGCTACACCTTC
v_call: TRBV30
clone_size: -
j_call: TRBJ1-2
d_call: -